This T cell receptor (beta chain) was retrieved from a study of blood T cell repertoires in COVID-19. Study in general: Donors in the United States, Italy and Spain gave samples during acute or convalescent COVID-19.

Generated by immunoSEQ multiplex PCR, the TCRdb table keeps only in-frame clones and is missing some. The profile shows about 250,000 clones, roughly nine tenths of them singletons. Those who participated ranged in age from roughly 18 to 95 years and resided in about two dozen US areas. Cohort 3 donors were reported recovered after two negative PCRs, clearance, or symptom resolution. There are 17 residues in the CDR3. Germline V lookup: CDR1 SGHRS, CDR2 YFSETQ. V gave up 4 bases and J gave up 4 bases; unmatched junction bases: 10. This chain connects TRBV5-1 to TRBJ2-2; 10 nucleotides match TRBD2. The sequence was obtained from a woman aged 18-30 years who had recovered from COVID-19. Sequencing used PBMCs or T cells enriched from blood (not recorded which). In nucleotides, the CDR3 is TGCGCCAGCAGCGTATTATCTAGCGGGGGAGGCACCGGGGAGCTGTTTTTT. This codes for CASSVLSSGGGTGELFF.